This TCR beta chain was sequenced during a study of T cell repertoires in aging, cancer and after chemotherapy. About the research overall: Donor ages fell into six groups from 30 or younger up to 70 or older. Millions of TCR reads were in the whole dataset. Patients with glioblastoma brain tumors were sampled before and after temozolomide-based therapy.

In this sample, this clonotype is medium-sized (0.01 to 0.1%). Its antigen remains unknown. Whole-study findings and limits: Rebound thymic output was suggested by rising median generation probability during chemotherapy in each cancer cohort.

Peripheral blood genomic DNA, not sorted cells or RNA, was the template. Multiplex touch-down PCR with TRB-A/B primers amplified rearranged V-D-J TRB sequences. Via MiXCR, TCRdb re-called the multiplex PCR reads, giving one row per CDR3 protein. The repertoire holds about 1,900 distinct CDR3 sequences, with 28% as singletons. Sequencing was done on a sample of blood. The clonotype was recovered from a human donor with a solid tumor.

The CDR3 bases are TGTGCCAGCAGTTTGGTAGGGGATTCTGAAGAGCAGTACTTC. It specifies CASSLVGDSEEQYF. This sequence joins TRBV27 and TRBJ2-7; TRBD1 is a possible D gene (5 bases). Germline values: CDR1 MNHEY, CDR2 SMNVEV (reference sequence). The CDR3 has 14 amino acids. V gave up 3 bases and J gave up 7 bases, with 16 bases separating them.